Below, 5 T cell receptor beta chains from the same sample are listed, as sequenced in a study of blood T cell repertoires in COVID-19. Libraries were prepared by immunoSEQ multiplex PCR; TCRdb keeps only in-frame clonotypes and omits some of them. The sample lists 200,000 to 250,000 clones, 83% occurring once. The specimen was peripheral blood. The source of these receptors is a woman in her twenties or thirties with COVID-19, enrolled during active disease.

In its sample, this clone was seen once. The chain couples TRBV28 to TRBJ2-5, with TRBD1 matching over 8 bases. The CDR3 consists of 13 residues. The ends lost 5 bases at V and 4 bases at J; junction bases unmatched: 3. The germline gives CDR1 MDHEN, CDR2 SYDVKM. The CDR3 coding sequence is TGTGCCAGCAGTGCGACAGGGGCAGAGACCCAGTACTTC. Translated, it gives CASSATGAETQYF.

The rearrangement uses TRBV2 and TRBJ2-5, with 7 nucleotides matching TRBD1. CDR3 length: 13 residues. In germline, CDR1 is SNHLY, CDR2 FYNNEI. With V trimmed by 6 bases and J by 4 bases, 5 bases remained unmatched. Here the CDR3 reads CASSPGTAETQYF. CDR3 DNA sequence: TGTGCCAGCAGCCCCGGGACAGCAGAGACCCAGTACTTC.

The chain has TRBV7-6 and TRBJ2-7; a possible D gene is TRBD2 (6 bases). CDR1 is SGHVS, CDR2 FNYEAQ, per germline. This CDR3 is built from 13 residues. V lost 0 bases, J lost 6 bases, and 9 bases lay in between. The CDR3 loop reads CASSLAREVEQYF. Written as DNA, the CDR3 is TGTGCCAGCAGCTTAGCCAGGGAGGTCGAGCAGTACTTC.

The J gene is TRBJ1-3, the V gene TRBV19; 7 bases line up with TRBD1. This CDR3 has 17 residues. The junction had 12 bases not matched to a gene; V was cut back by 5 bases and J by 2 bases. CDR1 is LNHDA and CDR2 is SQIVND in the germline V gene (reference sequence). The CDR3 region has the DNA TGTGCCAGTAGTCCAACCGGGACAGTGTGGGCTGGAAACACCATATATTTT. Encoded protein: CASSPTGTVWAGNTIYF.

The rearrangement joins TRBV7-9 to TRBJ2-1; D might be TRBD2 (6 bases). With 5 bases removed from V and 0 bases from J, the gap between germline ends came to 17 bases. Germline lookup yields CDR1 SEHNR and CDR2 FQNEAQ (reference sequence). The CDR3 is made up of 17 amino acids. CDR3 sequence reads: CASSPSSRGGSYNEQFF. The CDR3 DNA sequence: TGTGCCAGCAGCCCTTCTTCTCGGGGAGGCTCCTACAATGAGCAGTTCTTC.